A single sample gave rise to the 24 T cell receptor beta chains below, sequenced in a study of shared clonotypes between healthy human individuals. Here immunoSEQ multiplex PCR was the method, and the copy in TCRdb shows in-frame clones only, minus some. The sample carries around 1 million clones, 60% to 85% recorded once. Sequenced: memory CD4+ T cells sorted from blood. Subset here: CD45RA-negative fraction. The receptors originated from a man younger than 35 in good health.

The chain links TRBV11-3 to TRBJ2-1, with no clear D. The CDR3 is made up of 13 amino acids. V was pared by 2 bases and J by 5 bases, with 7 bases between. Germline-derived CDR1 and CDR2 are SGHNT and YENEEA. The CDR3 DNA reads TGTGCCAGCAGCTTAAAAGCTAACAATGAGCAGTTCTTC. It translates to CASSLKANNEQFF.

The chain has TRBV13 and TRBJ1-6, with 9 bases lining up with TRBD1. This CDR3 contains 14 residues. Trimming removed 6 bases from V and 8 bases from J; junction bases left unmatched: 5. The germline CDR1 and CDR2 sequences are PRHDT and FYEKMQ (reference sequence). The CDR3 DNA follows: TGTGCCAGCAGGCAGGGACAGGGCCATTCACCCCTCCACTTT. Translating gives CASRQGQGHSPLHF.

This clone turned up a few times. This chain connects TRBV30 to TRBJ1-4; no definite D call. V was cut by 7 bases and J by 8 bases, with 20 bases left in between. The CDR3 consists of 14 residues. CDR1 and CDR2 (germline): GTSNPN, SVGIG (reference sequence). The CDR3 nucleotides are TGTGCCTACTCCCCGCGAGGCAGGAGGGAAAAACTGTTTTTT. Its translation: CAYSPRGRREKLFF.

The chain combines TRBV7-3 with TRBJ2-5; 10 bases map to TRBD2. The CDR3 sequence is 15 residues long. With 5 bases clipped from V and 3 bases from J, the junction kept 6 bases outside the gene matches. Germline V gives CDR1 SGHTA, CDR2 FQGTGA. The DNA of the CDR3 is TGTGCCAGCAGCCCAACTAGCGGGGATAAAGAGACCCAGTACTTC. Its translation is CASSPTSGDKETQYF.

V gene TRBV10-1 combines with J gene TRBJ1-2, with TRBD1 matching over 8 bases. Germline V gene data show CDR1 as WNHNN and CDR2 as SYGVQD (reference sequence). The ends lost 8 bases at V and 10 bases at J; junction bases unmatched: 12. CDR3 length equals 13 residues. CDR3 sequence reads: CASYRTGNLPYTF. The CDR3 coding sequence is TGCGCCAGCTACAGGACAGGGAATCTTCCCTACACCTTC.

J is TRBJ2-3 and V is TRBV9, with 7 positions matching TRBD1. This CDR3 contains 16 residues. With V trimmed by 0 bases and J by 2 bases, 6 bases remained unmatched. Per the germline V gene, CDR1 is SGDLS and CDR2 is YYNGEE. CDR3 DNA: TGTGCCAGCAGCGTAGCTTCGGGACAGTACACAGATACGCAGTATTTT. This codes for CASSVASGQYTDTQYF.

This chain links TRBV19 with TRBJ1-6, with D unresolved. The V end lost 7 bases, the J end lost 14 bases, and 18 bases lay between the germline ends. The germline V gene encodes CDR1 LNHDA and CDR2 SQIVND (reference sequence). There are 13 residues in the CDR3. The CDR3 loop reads CASIKPWGGTLHF. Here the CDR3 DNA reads TGTGCCAGTATCAAACCGTGGGGAGGTACCCTCCACTTT.

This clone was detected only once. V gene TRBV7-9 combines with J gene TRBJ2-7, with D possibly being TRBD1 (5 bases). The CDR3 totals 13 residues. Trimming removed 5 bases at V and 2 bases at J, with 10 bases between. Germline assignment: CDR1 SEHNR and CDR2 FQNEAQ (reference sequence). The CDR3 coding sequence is TGTGCCAGCAGCCCCCAGGGCACCTACGAGCAGTACTTC. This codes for CASSPQGTYEQYF.

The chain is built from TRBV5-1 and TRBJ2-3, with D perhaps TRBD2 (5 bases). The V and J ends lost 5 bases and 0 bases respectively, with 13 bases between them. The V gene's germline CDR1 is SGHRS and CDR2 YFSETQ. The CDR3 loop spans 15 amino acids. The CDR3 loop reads CASRDSRRSTDTQYF. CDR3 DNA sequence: TGCGCCAGCAGGGACTCACGGCGTAGCACAGATACGCAGTATTTT.

The CDR3 reads CASSMWQGTAFF. The DNA of the CDR3 is TGTGCCAGTAGTATGTGGCAGGGTACGGCTTTCTTT. The chain employs TRBV19 and TRBJ1-1, with D possibly TRBD1 on 5 matching bases. V was trimmed by 3 bases and J by 11 bases, leaving 13 bases between them. Germline values: CDR1 LNHDA, CDR2 SQIVND (reference sequence). The CDR3 totals 12 residues.

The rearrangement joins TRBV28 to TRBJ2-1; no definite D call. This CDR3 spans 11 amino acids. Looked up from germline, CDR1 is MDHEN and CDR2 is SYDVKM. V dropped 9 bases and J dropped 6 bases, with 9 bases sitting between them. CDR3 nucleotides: TGTGCCAGTTCGTTTCGCAATGAGCAGTTCTTC. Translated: CASSFRNEQFF. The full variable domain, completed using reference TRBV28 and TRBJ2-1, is DVKVTQSSRYLVKRTGEKVFLECVQDMDHENMFWYRQDPGLGLRLIYFSYDVKMKEKGDIPEGYSVSREKKERFSLILESASTNQTSMYLCASSFRNEQFFGPGTRLTVL.

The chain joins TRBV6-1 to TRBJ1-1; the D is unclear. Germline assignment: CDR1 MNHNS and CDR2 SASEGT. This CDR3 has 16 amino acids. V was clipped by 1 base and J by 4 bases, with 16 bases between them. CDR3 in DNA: TGTGCCAGCAGTGAAGGTAGTCGAAGAGGGATCACTGAAGCTTTCTTT. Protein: CASSEGSRRGITEAFF.

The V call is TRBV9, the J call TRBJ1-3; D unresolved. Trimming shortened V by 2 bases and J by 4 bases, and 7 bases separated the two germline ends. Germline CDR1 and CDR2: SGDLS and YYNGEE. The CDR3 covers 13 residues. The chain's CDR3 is CASSVDSGNTIYF. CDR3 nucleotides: TGTGCCAGCAGCGTCGACTCCGGAAACACCATATATTTT. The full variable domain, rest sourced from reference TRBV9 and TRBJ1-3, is DSGVTQTPKHLITATGQRVTLRCSPRSGDLSVYWYQQSLDQGLQFLIQYYNGEERAKGNILERFSAQQFPDLHSELNLSSLELGDSALYFCASSVDSGNTIYFGEGSWLTVV.

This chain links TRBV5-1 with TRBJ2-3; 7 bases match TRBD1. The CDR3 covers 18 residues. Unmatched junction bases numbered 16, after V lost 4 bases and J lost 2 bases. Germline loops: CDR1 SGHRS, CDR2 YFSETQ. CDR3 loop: CASSRGQTGTKITDTQYF. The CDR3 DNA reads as TGCGCCAGCAGCCGGGGACAGACCGGGACCAAAATCACAGATACGCAGTATTTT.

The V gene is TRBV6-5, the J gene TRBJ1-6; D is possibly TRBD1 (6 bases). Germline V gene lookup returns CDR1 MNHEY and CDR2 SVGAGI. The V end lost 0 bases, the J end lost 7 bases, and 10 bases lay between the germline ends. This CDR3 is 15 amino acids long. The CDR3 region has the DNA TGTGCCAGCAGTTACTCGGGGGCAGAAAATTCACCCCTCCACTTT. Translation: CASSYSGAENSPLHF.

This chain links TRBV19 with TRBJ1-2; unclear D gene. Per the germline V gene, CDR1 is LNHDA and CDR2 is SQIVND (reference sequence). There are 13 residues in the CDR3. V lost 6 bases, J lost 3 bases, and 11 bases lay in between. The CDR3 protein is CASREQGHYGYTF. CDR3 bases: TGTGCCAGTAGGGAACAAGGTCACTATGGCTACACCTTC.

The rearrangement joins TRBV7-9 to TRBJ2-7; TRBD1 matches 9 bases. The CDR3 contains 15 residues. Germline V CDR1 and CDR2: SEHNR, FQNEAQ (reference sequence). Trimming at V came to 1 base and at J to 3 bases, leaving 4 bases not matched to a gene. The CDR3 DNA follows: TGTGCCAGCAGCTTAGGTGGACAGGGGATCTACGAGCAGTACTTC. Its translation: CASSLGGQGIYEQYF. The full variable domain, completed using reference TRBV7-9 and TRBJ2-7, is DTGVSQNPRHKITKRGQNVTFRCDPISEHNRLYWYRQTLGQGPEFLTYFQNEAQLEKSRLLSDRFSAERPKGSFSTLEIQRTEQGDSAMYLCASSLGGQGIYEQYFGPGTRLTVT.

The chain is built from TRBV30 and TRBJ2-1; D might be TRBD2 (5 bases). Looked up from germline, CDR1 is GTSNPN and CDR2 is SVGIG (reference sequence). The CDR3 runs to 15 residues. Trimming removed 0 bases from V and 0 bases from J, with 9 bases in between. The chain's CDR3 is CAWSVSGSSYNEQFF. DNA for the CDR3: TGTGCCTGGAGTGTAAGCGGCAGCTCCTACAATGAGCAGTTCTTC.

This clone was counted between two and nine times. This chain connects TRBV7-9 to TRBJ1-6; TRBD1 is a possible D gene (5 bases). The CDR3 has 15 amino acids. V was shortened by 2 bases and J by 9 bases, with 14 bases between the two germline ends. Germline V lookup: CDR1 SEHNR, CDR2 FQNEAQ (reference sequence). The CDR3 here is CASSLTPGFISPLHF. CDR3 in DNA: TGTGCCAGCAGCTTAACCCCAGGGTTTATTTCACCCCTCCACTTT.

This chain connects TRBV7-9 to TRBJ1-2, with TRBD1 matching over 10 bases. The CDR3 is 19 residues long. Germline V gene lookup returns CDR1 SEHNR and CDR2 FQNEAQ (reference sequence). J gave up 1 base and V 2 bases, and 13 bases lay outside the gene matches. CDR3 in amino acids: CASSLLTPGQGYLNYGYTF. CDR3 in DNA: TGTGCCAGCAGCTTATTGACACCGGGACAGGGGTACCTTAACTATGGCTACACCTTC. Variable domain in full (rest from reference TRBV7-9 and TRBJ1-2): DTGVSQNPRHKITKRGQNVTFRCDPISEHNRLYWYRQTLGQGPEFLTYFQNEAQLEKSRLLSDRFSAERPKGSFSTLEIQRTEQGDSAMYLCASSLLTPGQGYLNYGYTFGSGTRLTVV.

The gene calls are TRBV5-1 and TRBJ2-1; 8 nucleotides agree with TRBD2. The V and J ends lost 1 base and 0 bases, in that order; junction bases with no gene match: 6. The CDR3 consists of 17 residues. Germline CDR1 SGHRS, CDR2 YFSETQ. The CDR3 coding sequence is TGCGCCAGCAGCTTGCTAAGTAGCGGGGTCTCCTACAATGAGCAGTTCTTC. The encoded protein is CASSLLSSGVSYNEQFF. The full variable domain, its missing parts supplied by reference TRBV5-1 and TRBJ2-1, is KAGVTQTPRYLIKTRGQQVTLSCSPISGHRSVSWYQQTPGQGLQFLFEYFSETQRNKGNFPGRFSGRQFSNSRSEMNVSTLELGDSALYLCASSLLSSGVSYNEQFFGPGTRLTVL.

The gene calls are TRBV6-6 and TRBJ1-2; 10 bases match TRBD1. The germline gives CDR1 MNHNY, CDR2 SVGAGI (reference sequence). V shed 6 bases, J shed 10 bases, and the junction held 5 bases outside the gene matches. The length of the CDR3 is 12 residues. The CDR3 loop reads CASRPGQGYYTF. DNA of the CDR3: TGTGCCAGCAGGCCGGGACAGGGGTACTACACCTTC.

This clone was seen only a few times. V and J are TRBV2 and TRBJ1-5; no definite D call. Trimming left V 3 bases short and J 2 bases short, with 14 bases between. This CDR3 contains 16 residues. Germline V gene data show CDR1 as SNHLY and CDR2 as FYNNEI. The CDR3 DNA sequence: TGTGCCAGCAGTGATAGCGGGGAGAAGGGCAATCAGCCCCAGCATTTT. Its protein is CASSDSGEKGNQPQHF.

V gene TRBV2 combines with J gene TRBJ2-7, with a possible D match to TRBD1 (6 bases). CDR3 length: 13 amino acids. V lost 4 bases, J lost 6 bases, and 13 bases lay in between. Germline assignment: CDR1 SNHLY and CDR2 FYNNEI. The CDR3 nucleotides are TGTGCCAGCAGTGTCTTGGGGGCCCGCGAGCAGTACTTC. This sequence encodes CASSVLGAREQYF.